This TCR beta chain was sequenced in a study of T cell changes during pregnancy in multiple sclerosis. This clone was found once. The protocol was immunoSEQ multiplex PCR, while the TCRdb copy is restricted to in-frame clones and leaves out a portion. The profile shows fewer than 55,000 clones, approximately 92% of them singletons. Germline V gene sequence: CDR1 SGDLS, CDR2 YYNGEE. The CDR3 runs to 14 residues. The V end was cut by 3 bases, the J end by 7 bases, with 16 bases between. The chain has TRBV9 and TRBJ1-2; D gene uncertain. This TCR came from a female donor with multiple sclerosis, enrolled in a pregnancy study. The sequenced sample was peripheral blood, obtained after pregnancy. The CDR3 DNA reads TGTGCCAGCAGCGCACGAACGCATGCTACTGGCTACACCTTC. It translates to CASSARTHATGYTF.